This passage covers 3 T cell receptor beta chains from one sample sequenced in a study of blood T cell repertoires in COVID-19. Assay: immunoSEQ multiplex PCR; the TCRdb copy retains only in-frame clones and omits some. The repertoire includes around 71,000 clones, around 83% of them detected once, and approximately 28% sits in the top ten. Sequencing was done on a sample of peripheral blood. Receptors originate from a man aged 70 or older with acute or convalescent COVID-19.

V is TRBV5-5 and J is TRBJ2-1; 7 nucleotides line up with TRBD1. Germline CDR1 is SGHKS and CDR2 is YYEKEE (reference sequence). The CDR3 is 16 residues long. The J segment lost 2 bases and the V segment lost 4 bases, leaving 9 bases of the junction unmatched. Here the CDR3 DNA reads TGTGCCAGCAGCCCCTGGACAGGCCTGACCTACAATGAGCAGTTCTTC. Amino acid sequence: CASSPWTGLTYNEQFF.

CDR3 DNA: TGTGCCAGCAGCCAAGATCAACTAGCGTCTAGCACAGATACGCAGTATTTT. It yields the protein CASSQDQLASSTDTQYF. The J gene is TRBJ2-3, the V gene TRBV4-2, with TRBD2 identical over 7 bases. Germline V gives CDR1 LGHNA, CDR2 YNFKEQ. J gave up 0 bases and V 0 bases, and 6 bases lay outside the gene matches. This CDR3 region has 17 residues.

The V call is TRBV6-5, the J call TRBJ1-1; 9 nucleotides line up with TRBD1. Germline lookup yields CDR1 MNHEY and CDR2 SVGAGI. The ends lost 6 bases at V and 3 bases at J; junction bases unmatched: 5. The CDR3 spans 14 residues. The CDR3 region is CASSGTGSYTEAFF. In DNA form, the CDR3 reads TGTGCCAGCAGCGGGACAGGGTCGTACACTGAAGCTTTCTTT.